This T cell receptor beta chain was obtained from a study of blood T cells in healthy people across ages. Study overall: Per two T cells, template switching captured roughly one barcoded beta molecule.

For the second PCR, which ran for about 7 to 11 cycles, a sample-barcoded 5' primer and a J-beta primer mix were used. Individual samples furnished no less than 3 million CDR3-containing paired-end reads apiece. MiXCR, applied by TCRdb to the 5' RACE reads, yields one record per CDR3 protein. The sample yields about 640,000 distinct CDR3 sequences, around three fifths seen once. With regard to this clonotype: The target antigen is unknown.

Every donor contributed roughly 10 milliliters of peripheral blood by blood draw. General study results and limits: A strong correlation was found between TCR beta diversity and the percentage of naive T cells.

The CDR3 consists of 14 residues. Per the germline V gene, CDR1 is SGHKS and CDR2 is YYEKEE (reference sequence). V gave up 4 bases and J gave up 13 bases, with 21 bases separating them. The clonotype comes from a man in his fifties or sixties in good health. The chain uses TRBV5-5 and TRBJ2-4, with D possibly TRBD2 on 5 matching bases. The source material was blood. The CDR3 protein is CASSTLLVPPEQYF. The CDR3 region has the DNA TGTGCCAGCAGCACTCTACTAGTTCCCCCTGAGCAGTACTTC.